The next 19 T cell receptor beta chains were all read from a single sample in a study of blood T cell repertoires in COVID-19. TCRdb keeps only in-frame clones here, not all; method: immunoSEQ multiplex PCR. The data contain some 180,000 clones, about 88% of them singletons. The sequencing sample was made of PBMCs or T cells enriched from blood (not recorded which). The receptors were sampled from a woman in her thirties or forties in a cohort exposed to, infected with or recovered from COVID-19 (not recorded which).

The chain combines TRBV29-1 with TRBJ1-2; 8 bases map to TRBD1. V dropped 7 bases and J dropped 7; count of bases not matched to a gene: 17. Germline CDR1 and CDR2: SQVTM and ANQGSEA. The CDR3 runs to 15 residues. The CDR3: CSAGNPQGDRGGYTF. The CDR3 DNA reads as TGCAGCGCCGGAAACCCACAGGGGGATAGGGGTGGCTACACCTTC. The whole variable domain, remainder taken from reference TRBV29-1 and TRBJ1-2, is SAVISQKPSRDICQRGTSLTIQCQVDSQVTMMFWYRQQPGQSLTLIATANQGSEATYESGFVIDKFPISRPNLTFSTLTVSNMSPEDSSIYLCSAGNPQGDRGGYTFGSGTRLTVV.

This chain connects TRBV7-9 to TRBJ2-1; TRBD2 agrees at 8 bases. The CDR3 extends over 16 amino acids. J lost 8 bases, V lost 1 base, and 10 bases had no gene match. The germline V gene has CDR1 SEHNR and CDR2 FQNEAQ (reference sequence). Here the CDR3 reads CASSLEGLDLYYEQFF. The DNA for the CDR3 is TGTGCCAGCAGCTTAGAGGGACTAGACTTATATTATGAGCAGTTCTTC.

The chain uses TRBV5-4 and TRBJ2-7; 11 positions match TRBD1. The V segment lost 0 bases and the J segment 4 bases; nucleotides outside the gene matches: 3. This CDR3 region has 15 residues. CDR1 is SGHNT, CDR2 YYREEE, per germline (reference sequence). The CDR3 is CASSLGGQGAYEQYF. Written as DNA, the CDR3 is TGTGCCAGCAGCTTGGGCGGACAGGGGGCGTACGAGCAGTACTTC.

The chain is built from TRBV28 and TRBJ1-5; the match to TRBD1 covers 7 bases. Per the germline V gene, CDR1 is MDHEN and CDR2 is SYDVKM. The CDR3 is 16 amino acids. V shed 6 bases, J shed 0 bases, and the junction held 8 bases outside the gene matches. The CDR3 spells CASRLSGGYSNQPQHF. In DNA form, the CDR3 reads TGTGCCAGCAGACTGTCAGGGGGATATAGCAATCAGCCCCAGCATTTT.

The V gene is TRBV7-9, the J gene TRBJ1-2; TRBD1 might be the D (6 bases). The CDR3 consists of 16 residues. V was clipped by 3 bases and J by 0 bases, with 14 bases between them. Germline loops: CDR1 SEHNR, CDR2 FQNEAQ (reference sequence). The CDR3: CASSFSLGHSNYGYTF. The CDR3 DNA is TGTGCCAGCAGCTTTTCTCTGGGACACTCTAACTATGGCTACACCTTC.

CDR3 DNA: TGTGCCAGCAGCCCACACGACGGACTAGCGGGAACCAACGTCCTGACTTTC. Protein product: CASSPHDGLAGTNVLTF. The J gene is TRBJ2-6, the V gene TRBV4-2; 12 bases line up with TRBD2. The ends lost 4 bases at V and 8 bases at J; junction bases unmatched: 9. Germline V lookup: CDR1 LGHNA, CDR2 YNFKEQ. The CDR3 spans 17 residues.

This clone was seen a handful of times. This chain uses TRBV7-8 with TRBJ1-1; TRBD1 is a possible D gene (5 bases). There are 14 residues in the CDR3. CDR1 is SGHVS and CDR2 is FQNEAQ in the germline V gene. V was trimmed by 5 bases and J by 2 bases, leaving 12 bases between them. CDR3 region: CASSRAGVNTEAFF. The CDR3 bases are TGTGCCAGCAGCCGGGCGGGGGTCAACACTGAAGCTTTCTTT.

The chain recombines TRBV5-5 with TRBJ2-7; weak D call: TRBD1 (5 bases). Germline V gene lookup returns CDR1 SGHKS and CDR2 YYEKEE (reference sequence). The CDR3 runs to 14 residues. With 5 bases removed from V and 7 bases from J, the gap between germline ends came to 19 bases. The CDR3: CASSPDTRLGEQYF. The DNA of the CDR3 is TGTGCCAGCAGTCCGGACACCCGGTTAGGGGAGCAGTACTTC.

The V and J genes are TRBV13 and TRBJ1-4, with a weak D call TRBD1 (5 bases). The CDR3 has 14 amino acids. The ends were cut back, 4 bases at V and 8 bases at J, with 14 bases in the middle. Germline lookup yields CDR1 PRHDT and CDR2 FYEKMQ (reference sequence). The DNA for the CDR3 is TGTGCCAGCAGCTACCGACAGAGTAGCGAAAAACTGTTTTTT. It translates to CASSYRQSSEKLFF.

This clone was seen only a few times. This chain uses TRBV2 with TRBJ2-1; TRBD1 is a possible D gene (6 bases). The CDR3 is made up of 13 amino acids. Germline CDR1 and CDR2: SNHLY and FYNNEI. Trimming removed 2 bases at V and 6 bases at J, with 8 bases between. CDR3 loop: CASSEQGINEQFF. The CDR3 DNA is TGTGCCAGCAGTGAACAGGGGATCAATGAGCAGTTCTTC.

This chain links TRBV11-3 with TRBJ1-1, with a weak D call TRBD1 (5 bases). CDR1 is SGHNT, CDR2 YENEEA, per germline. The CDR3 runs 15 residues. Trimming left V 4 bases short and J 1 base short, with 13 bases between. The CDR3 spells CASSSLDSANTEAFF. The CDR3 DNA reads TGTGCCAGCAGCTCTCTCGACAGCGCGAACACTGAAGCTTTCTTT. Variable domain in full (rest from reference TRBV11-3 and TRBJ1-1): EAGVVQSPRYKIIEKKQPVAFWCNPISGHNTLYWYLQNLGQGPELLIRYENEEAVDDSQLPKDRFSAERLKGVDSTLKIQPAELGDSAVYLCASSSLDSANTEAFFGQGTRLTVV.

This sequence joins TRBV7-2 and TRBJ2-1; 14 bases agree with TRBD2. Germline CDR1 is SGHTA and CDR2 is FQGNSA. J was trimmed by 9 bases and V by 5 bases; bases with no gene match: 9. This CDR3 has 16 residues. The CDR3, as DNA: TGTGCCAGCAGCCCGGCCGGGACTAGCGGGAGCGGTGAGCAGTTCTTC. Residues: CASSPAGTSGSGEQFF.

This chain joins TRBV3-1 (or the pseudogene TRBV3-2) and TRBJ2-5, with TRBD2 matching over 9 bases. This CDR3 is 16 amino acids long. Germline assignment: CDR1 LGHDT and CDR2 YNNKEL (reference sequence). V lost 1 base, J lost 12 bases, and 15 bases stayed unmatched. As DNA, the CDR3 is TGTGCCAGCAGCCAAGTACCCTCCGTGGGAGCGGGAGGAAAGTACTTC. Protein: CASSQVPSVGAGGKYF.

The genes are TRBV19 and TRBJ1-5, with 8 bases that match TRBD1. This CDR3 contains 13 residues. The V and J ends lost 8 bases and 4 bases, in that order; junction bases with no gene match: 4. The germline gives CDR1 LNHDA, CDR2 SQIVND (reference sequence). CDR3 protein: CASAGGRNQPQHF. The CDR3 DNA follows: TGTGCCAGTGCAGGGGGCAGGAATCAGCCCCAGCATTTT.

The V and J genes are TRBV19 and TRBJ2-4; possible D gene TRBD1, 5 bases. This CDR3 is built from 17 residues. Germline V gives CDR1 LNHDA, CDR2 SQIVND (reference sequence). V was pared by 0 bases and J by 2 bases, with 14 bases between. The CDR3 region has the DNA TGTGCCAGTAGTATAGATCCCCCAGGGAACCCCAAAAACATTCAGTACTTC. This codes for CASSIDPPGNPKNIQYF.

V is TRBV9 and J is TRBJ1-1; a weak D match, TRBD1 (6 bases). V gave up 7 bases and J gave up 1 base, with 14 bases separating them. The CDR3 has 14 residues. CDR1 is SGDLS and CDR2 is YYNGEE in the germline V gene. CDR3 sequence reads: CASGLGGGNTEAFF. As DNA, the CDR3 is TGTGCCAGCGGCCTAGGGGGAGGGAACACTGAAGCTTTCTTT.

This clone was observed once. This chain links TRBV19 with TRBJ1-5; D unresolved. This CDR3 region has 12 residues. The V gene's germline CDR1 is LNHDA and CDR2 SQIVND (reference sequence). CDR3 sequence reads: CASDYSNQPQHF. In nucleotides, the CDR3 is TGTGCTTCAGACTATAGCAATCAGCCCCAGCATTTT.

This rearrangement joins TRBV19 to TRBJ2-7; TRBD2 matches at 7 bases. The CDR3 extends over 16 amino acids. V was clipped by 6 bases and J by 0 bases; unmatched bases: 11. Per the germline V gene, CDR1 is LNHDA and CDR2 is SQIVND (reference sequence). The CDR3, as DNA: TGTGCCAGTAGCCTCAATTGGGAGGGAGGCTCCTACGAGCAGTACTTC. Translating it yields CASSLNWEGGSYEQYF.

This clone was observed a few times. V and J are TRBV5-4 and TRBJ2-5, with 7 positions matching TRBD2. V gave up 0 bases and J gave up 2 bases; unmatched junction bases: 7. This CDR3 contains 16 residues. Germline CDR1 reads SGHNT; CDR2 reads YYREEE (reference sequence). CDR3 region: CASSLVGSSGQETQYF. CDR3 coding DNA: TGTGCCAGCAGCTTGGTAGGTTCTAGCGGTCAAGAGACCCAGTACTTC.